Each of the 27 T cell receptor beta chains below was sequenced from the same sample in a study of blood T cell repertoires in COVID-19. Assay used: immunoSEQ multiplex PCR; TCRdb lists only in-frame clones, some missing. The profile shows about 250,000 clones, 87% of them singletons. The sequencing input was PBMCs or T cells enriched from blood (not recorded which). The receptors come from a woman aged 25-40 years with acute COVID-19.

The rearrangement links TRBV21-1 to TRBJ1-4. TRBV21-1 is listed as a pseudogene. The CDR3 has 16 residues. The CDR3 here is CASSRPEGGWNEKLFF. The CDR3 DNA reads TGTGCCAGCAGCCGCCCCGAGGGCGGATGGAATGAAAAACTGTTTTTT.

The chain carries TRBV2 and TRBJ2-7, with 9 bases that match TRBD2. Losses at the gene ends were 6 bases for V and 0 bases for J; bases not matched to a gene: 6. The CDR3 is made up of 15 amino acids. Looked up from germline, CDR1 is SNHLY and CDR2 is FYNNEI. The CDR3 protein is CASREPGLASYEQYF. CDR3 DNA sequence: TGTGCCAGCAGGGAACCGGGACTAGCCTCCTACGAGCAGTACTTC.

This clone showed up just once. J is TRBJ2-5 and V is TRBV28; 10 bases are a match to TRBD2. Per germline, CDR1 MDHEN and CDR2 SYDVKM. V lost 6 bases and J lost 0; bases outside the gene matches: 7. This CDR3 region has 16 residues. CDR3 in amino acids: CASSLGLAAYQETQYF. In DNA, the CDR3 is TGTGCCAGCAGCCTTGGACTAGCGGCGTACCAAGAGACCCAGTACTTC.

This chain connects TRBV10-3 to TRBJ2-4; D uncertain. The CDR3 consists of 15 residues. CDR1 and CDR2 from the germline V gene are ENHRY and SYGVKD. The V and J ends lost 4 bases and 3 bases respectively, with 13 bases between them. The CDR3 nucleotides are TGTGCCATCAGTGCGGGTATTGGAGACAAAAACATTCAGTACTTC. This sequence encodes CAISAGIGDKNIQYF.

The chain recombines TRBV7-2 with TRBJ2-3, with 13 nucleotides matching TRBD2. V shed 4 bases and J 2 bases; nucleotides not matched to a gene: 9. Germline lookup yields CDR1 SGHTA and CDR2 FQGNSA. The length of the CDR3 is 18 residues. This CDR3 reads CASSYRTSGGELTDTQYF. Here the CDR3 DNA reads TGTGCCAGCAGCTATAGGACTAGCGGGGGAGAGCTCACAGATACGCAGTATTTT.

Of note for this clone: Other DNA sequences in this sample translate to the same CDR3. V gene TRBV19 combines with J gene TRBJ2-7; tentative D call: TRBD1 (6 bases). The length of the CDR3 is 15 residues. CDR1 is LNHDA and CDR2 is SQIVND in the germline V gene (reference sequence). V lost 3 bases and J lost 0, with 12 bases in between. This chain's CDR3 is CASSIGTGSSYEQYF. The CDR3 DNA reads as TGTGCCAGTAGTATTGGCACAGGGAGCTCCTACGAGCAGTACTTC.

V is TRBV7-6 and J is TRBJ2-2, with a tentative D call TRBD1 (6 bases). V was pared by 6 bases and J by 6 bases, with 17 bases between. The CDR3 sequence is 15 residues long. Looked up from germline, CDR1 is SGHVS and CDR2 is FNYEAQ. The CDR3 DNA reads as TGTGCCAGCAGGAAAACTAGGGGGTTGGCCGGGGAGCTGTTTTTT. This sequence encodes CASRKTRGLAGELFF.

This chain links TRBV2 with TRBJ2-1, with D unresolved. The germline V gene encodes CDR1 SNHLY and CDR2 FYNNEI. CDR3 size: 13 residues. V was cut by 4 bases and J by 6 bases, with 10 bases left in between. The CDR3 sequence: CASSASAGNEQFF. The DNA of the CDR3 is TGTGCCAGCAGTGCGTCGGCAGGCAATGAGCAGTTCTTC.

The rearrangement links TRBV4-2 to TRBJ2-5; D may be TRBD2 (6 bases). Trimming removed 1 base at V and 2 bases at J, with 17 bases between. The CDR3 runs to 17 residues. Germline assignment: CDR1 LGHNA and CDR2 YNFKEQ. In DNA, the CDR3 is TGTGCCAGCAGCCAAGTTGTTGCGGGGATAAAGCAAGAGACCCAGTACTTC. It specifies CASSQVVAGIKQETQYF.

This chain joins TRBV7-2 and TRBJ2-3; 13 nucleotides match TRBD2. This CDR3 region has 19 residues. Germline V gene sequence: CDR1 SGHTA, CDR2 FQGNSA. With 5 bases clipped from V and 5 bases from J, the junction kept 16 bases outside the gene matches. The DNA of the CDR3 is TGTGCCAGCAGCCAACAGAGCACCGGGACTAGCGGGAAGGAAGATACGCAGTATTTT. Its protein is CASSQQSTGTSGKEDTQYF.

V gene TRBV4-3 combines with J gene TRBJ2-5, with D possibly TRBD1 on 6 matching bases. The ends were cut back, 0 bases at V and 5 bases at J, with 10 bases in the middle. CDR3 length equals 14 residues. Per germline, CDR1 LGHNA and CDR2 YSLEER. The chain's CDR3 is CASSQEDSSETQYF. CDR3 DNA sequence: TGCGCCAGCAGCCAAGAGGACAGTTCTGAGACCCAGTACTTC.

The chain links TRBV19 to TRBJ1-2; 7 nucleotides align to TRBD1. Unmatched junction bases numbered 7, after V lost 3 bases and J lost 6 bases. Per the germline V gene, CDR1 is LNHDA and CDR2 is SQIVND (reference sequence). CDR3 length: 14 residues. This CDR3 is CASSIETGQHGYTF. DNA for the CDR3: TGTGCCAGTAGTATCGAGACAGGGCAGCATGGCTACACCTTC.

The rearrangement links TRBV3-1 (or the pseudogene TRBV3-2) to TRBJ1-2; no clear D. Germline CDR1 is LGHDT and CDR2 is YNNKEL (reference sequence). V dropped 0 bases and J dropped 1 base, with 3 bases sitting between them. This CDR3 has 13 residues. CDR3 in DNA: TGTGCCAGCAGCCAAGACAGTAACTATGGCTACACCTTC. The encoded protein is CASSQDSNYGYTF.

V is TRBV4-3 and J is TRBJ1-5; no firm D call. CDR3 length: 14 amino acids. CDR1 and CDR2 (germline): LGHNA, YSLEER. V lost 4 bases and J 7 bases, leaving 14 bases between the germline ends. CDR3 loop: CASSPIFGPQPQHF. The CDR3 DNA follows: TGCGCCAGCAGCCCCATCTTTGGCCCCCAGCCCCAGCATTTT.

This clone showed up just once. The gene calls are TRBV9 and TRBJ2-3; TRBD2 matches 8 bases. Trimming cost V 0 bases and J 2 bases; bases outside gene matches: 17. Germline lookup yields CDR1 SGDLS and CDR2 YYNGEE. The CDR3 runs to 20 residues. The CDR3: CASSVGISRASGYPTDTQYF. CDR3 DNA: TGTGCCAGCAGCGTAGGGATTTCCAGGGCTAGCGGGTACCCCACAGATACGCAGTATTTT.

V usage is TRBV5-4 and J usage is TRBJ2-5; the match to TRBD2 covers 14 bases. This CDR3 spans 16 amino acids. Germline V gene data show CDR1 as SGHNT and CDR2 as YYREEE (reference sequence). The V gene end was trimmed by 4 bases and the J gene end by 5 bases; junction bases not matched to a gene: 7. DNA of the CDR3: TGTGCCAGCAGCCATCGCGGACTAGCGGGGGGTGAGACCCAGTACTTC. It encodes CASSHRGLAGGETQYF.

The gene calls are TRBV27 and TRBJ2-7; unclear D gene. The CDR3 extends over 15 amino acids. Trimming removed 3 bases at V and 3 bases at J, with 15 bases between. Germline CDR1 is MNHEY and CDR2 is SMNVEV (reference sequence). CDR3 sequence (DNA): TGTGCCAGCAGTTTTTCGAGCCCGCTAAGCTACGAGCAGTACTTC. As protein: CASSFSSPLSYEQYF.

The rearrangement joins TRBV28 to TRBJ2-3; D call uncertain. The CDR3 has 13 residues. The V and J ends lost 5 bases and 3 bases respectively, with 9 bases between them. Germline lookup yields CDR1 MDHEN and CDR2 SYDVKM. CDR3 sequence reads: CASSRPGTDTQYF. The CDR3 DNA is TGTGCCAGCAGTCGGCCGGGTACAGATACGCAGTATTTT.

The chain has TRBV27 and TRBJ1-6; 7 bases line up with TRBD1. V was pared by 3 bases and J by 9 bases, with 5 bases of the junction left unmatched. CDR3 length equals 14 residues. The germline V gene has CDR1 MNHEY and CDR2 SMNVEV (reference sequence). CDR3 in amino acids: CASSFQGGASPLHF. The CDR3 coding sequence is TGTGCCAGCAGTTTCCAGGGGGGAGCTTCACCCCTCCACTTT.

The chain has TRBV15 and TRBJ2-3, with 9 nucleotides matching TRBD2. The J segment lost 1 base and the V segment lost 0 bases, leaving 5 bases of the junction unmatched. CDR1 and CDR2 (germline): LNHNV, YYDKDF (reference sequence). The CDR3 is 17 amino acids. The CDR3 coding sequence is TGTGCCACCAGCAGAGAGCAGCGGGGGGCGGGCACAGATACGCAGTATTTT. Translated, it gives CATSREQRGAGTDTQYF. The full variable domain, its missing parts supplied by reference TRBV15 and TRBJ2-3, is DAMVIQNPRYQVTQFGKPVTLSCSQTLNHNVMYWYQQKSSQAPKLLFHYYDKDFNNEADTPDNFQSRRPNTSFCFLDIRSPGLGDTAMYLCATSREQRGAGTDTQYFGPGTRLTVL.

This clone was observed a handful of times. V and J are TRBV30 and TRBJ2-7; no reliable D call. V lost 5 bases and J lost 0, with 8 bases in between. The CDR3 consists of 12 residues. Per germline, CDR1 GTSNPN and CDR2 SVGIG (reference sequence). As DNA, the CDR3 is TGTGCCTGGGGACGGGTCTCCTACGAGCAGTACTTC. This gives the protein CAWGRVSYEQYF.

The chain is built from TRBV28 and TRBJ1-3; D is perhaps TRBD1 (6 bases). Per germline, CDR1 MDHEN and CDR2 SYDVKM. This CDR3 is 17 amino acids long. The V end lost 6 bases, the J end lost 4 bases, and 22 bases lay between the germline ends. Here the CDR3 reads CASSDTFGGGKGNTIYF. DNA of the CDR3: TGTGCCAGCAGCGATACCTTTGGGGGGGGCAAGGGAAACACCATATATTTT.

The rearrangement links TRBV7-2 to TRBJ2-7; D might be TRBD1 (6 bases). The germline gives CDR1 SGHTA, CDR2 FQGNSA. V gave up 1 base and J gave up 6 bases, with 10 bases separating them. This CDR3 region has 13 residues. In DNA, the CDR3 is TGTGCCAGCAGCTTAGAAGGGGGTGGCGAGCAGTACTTC. It specifies CASSLEGGGEQYF.

Remarks on this clone: The same CDR3 also results from other DNA sequences found in this sample. The V call is TRBV5-1, the J call TRBJ2-1; 8 bases are a match to TRBD2. With V trimmed by 0 bases and J by 3 bases, 5 bases remained unmatched. CDR1 is SGHRS, CDR2 YFSETQ, per germline. The CDR3 is made up of 16 amino acids. DNA for the CDR3: TGCGCCAGCAGCTTGGCCGGCGGGGGGATCTACAATGAGCAGTTCTTC. It specifies CASSLAGGGIYNEQFF. The full variable domain, with the rest looked up from reference TRBV5-1 and TRBJ2-1, is KAGVTQTPRYLIKTRGQQVTLSCSPISGHRSVSWYQQTPGQGLQFLFEYFSETQRNKGNFPGRFSGRQFSNSRSEMNVSTLELGDSALYLCASSLAGGGIYNEQFFGPGTRLTVL.

The genes are TRBV7-9 and TRBJ2-3, with D perhaps matching TRBD1 (5 bases). CDR1 is SEHNR and CDR2 is FQNEAQ in the germline V gene (reference sequence). The CDR3 has 15 amino acids. The V end was cut by 7 bases, the J end by 2 bases, with 16 bases between. Here the CDR3 DNA reads TGTGCCAGCACCAAAAGCGTTGGGGCCACAGATACGCAGTATTTT. Its protein product is CASTKSVGATDTQYF. Looking up the rest from reference TRBV7-9 and TRBJ2-3 gives the full variable domain: DTGVSQNPRHKITKRGQNVTFRCDPISEHNRLYWYRQTLGQGPEFLTYFQNEAQLEKSRLLSDRFSAERPKGSFSTLEIQRTEQGDSAMYLCASTKSVGATDTQYFGPGTRLTVL.

The chain carries TRBV27 and TRBJ2-7; 7 nucleotides align to TRBD1. The CDR3 extends over 15 amino acids. Germline V gives CDR1 MNHEY, CDR2 SMNVEV (reference sequence). V lost 6 bases and J lost 7; bases outside the gene matches: 15. The CDR3 region has the DNA TGTGCCAGCAGGACCTACAGGGGTCTAGTATTAGAGCAGTACTTC. This gives the protein CASRTYRGLVLEQYF.

The chain is built from TRBV5-1 and TRBJ2-1; 9 bases match TRBD1. Germline CDR1 is SGHRS and CDR2 is YFSETQ. The CDR3 has 14 residues. J was trimmed by 7 bases and V by 3 bases; bases with no gene match: 5. Written as DNA, the CDR3 is TGCGCCAGCAGCTCCGGGACAGGGAATAATGAGCAGTTCTTC. This sequence encodes CASSSGTGNNEQFF.